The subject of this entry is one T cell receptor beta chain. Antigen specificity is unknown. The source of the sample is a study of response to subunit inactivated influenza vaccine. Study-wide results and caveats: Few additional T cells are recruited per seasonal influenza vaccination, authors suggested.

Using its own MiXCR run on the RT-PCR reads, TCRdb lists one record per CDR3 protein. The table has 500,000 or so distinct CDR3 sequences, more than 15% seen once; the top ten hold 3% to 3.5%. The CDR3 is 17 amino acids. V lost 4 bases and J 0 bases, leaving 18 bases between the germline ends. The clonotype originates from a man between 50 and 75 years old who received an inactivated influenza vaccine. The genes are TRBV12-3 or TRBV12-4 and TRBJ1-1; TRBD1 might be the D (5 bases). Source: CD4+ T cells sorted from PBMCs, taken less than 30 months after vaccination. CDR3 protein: CASSSWGRRGLNTEAFF. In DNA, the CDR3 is TGTGCCAGCAGTTCCTGGGGCCGAAGGGGACTGAACACTGAAGCTTTCTTT.